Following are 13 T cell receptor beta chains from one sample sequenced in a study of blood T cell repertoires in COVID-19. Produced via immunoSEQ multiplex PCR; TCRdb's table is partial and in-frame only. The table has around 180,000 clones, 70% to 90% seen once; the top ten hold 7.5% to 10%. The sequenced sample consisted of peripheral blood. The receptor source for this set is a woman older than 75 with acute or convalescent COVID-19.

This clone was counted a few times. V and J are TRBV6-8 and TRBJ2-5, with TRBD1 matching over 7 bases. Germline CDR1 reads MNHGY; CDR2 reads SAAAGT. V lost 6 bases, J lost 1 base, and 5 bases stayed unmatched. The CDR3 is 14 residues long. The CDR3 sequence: CASRPGQVQETQYF. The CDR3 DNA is TGTGCCAGCAGGCCCGGACAGGTCCAAGAGACCCAGTACTTC.

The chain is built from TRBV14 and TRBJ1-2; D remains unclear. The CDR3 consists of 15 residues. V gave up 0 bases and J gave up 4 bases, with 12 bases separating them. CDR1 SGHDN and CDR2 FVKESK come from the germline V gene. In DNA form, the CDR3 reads TGTGCCAGCAGCCAAGAAAGAGGCAGAACCTATGGCTACACCTTC. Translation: CASSQERGRTYGYTF.

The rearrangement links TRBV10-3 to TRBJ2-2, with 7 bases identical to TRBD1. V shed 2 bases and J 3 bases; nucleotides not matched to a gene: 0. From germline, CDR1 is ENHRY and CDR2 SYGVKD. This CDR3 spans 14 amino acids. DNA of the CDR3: TGTGCCATCAGTGAGGGGACAGACACCGGGGAGCTGTTTTTT. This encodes CAISEGTDTGELFF.

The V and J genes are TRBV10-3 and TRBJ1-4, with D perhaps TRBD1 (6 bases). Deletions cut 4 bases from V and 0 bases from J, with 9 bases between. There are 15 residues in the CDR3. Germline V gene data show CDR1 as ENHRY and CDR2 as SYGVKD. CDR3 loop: CAISGGPATNEKLFF. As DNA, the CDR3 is TGTGCCATCAGTGGGGGGCCGGCAACTAATGAAAAACTGTTTTTT.

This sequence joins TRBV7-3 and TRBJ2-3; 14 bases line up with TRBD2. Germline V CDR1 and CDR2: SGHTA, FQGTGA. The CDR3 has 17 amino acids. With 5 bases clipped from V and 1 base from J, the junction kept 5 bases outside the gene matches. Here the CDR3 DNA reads TGTGCCAGCAGCAGAGGGACTAGCGGGAGAGGCACAGATACGCAGTATTTT. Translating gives CASSRGTSGRGTDTQYF.

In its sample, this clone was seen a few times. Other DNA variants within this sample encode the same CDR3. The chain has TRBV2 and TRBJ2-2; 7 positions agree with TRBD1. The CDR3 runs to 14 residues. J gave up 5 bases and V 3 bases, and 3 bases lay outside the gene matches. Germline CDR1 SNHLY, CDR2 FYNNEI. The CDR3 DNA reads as TGTGCCAGCAGTGAGGCAGGGGGTACCGGGGAGCTGTTTTTT. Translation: CASSEAGGTGELFF.

CDR3: CASSTGQQTEAFF. DNA for the CDR3: TGTGCCAGCTCAACGGGACAGCAGACTGAAGCTTTCTTT. V and J are TRBV18 and TRBJ1-1; 7 nucleotides agree with TRBD1. V was pared by 5 bases and J by 5 bases, with 5 bases of the junction left unmatched. The germline V gene encodes CDR1 KGHSH and CDR2 LQKENI. This CDR3 spans 13 amino acids.

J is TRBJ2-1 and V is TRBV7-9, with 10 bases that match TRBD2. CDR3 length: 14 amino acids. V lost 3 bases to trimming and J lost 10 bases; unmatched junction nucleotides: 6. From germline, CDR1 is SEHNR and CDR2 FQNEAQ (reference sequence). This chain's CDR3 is CASSLASGGGEQFF. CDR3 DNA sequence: TGTGCCAGCAGCTTGGCTAGCGGGGGTGGGGAGCAGTTCTTC.

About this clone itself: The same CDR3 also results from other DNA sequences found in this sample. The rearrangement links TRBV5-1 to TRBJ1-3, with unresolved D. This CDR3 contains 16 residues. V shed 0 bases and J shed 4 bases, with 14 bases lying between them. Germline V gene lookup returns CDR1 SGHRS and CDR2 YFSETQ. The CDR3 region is CASSLAGVVRGNTIYF. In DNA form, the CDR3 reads TGCGCCAGCAGCTTGGCCGGGGTTGTCCGCGGAAACACCATATATTTT.

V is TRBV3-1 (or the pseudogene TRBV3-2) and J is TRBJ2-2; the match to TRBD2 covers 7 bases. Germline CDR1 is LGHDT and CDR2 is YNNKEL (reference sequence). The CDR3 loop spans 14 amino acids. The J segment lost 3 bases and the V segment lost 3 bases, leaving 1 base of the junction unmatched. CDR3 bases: TGTGCCAGCAGCCATCTAGCGGACACCGGGGAGCTGTTTTTT. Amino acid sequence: CASSHLADTGELFF.

The CDR3 DNA is TGTGCCAGCAGCTTGGTATTGGCGGGGGCCCACAATGAGCAGTTCTTC. This encodes CASSLVLAGAHNEQFF. The J gene is TRBJ2-1, the V gene TRBV11-2; D is possibly TRBD2 (7 bases). Per germline, CDR1 SGHAT and CDR2 FQNNGV. CDR3 length: 16 amino acids. The V and J ends lost 3 bases and 5 bases respectively, with 17 bases between them.

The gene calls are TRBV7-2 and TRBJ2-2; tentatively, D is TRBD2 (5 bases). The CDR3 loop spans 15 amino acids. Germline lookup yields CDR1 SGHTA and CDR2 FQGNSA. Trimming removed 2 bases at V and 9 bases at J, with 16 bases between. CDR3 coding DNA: TGTGCCAGCAGCTTACTCAGCGGCTCTAAGCGGGAGCTGTTTTTT. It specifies CASSLLSGSKRELFF.

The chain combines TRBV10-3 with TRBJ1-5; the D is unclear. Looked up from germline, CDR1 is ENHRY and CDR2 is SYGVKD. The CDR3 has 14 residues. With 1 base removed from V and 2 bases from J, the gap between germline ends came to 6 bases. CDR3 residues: CAISEFSGNQPQHF. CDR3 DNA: TGTGCCATCAGTGAGTTTAGTGGCAATCAGCCCCAGCATTTT.